This passage covers 30 T cell receptor beta chains from one sample sequenced in a study of blood T cell repertoires in COVID-19. The data were produced by immunoSEQ multiplex PCR, yet TCRdb's version contains in-frame clones alone and is incomplete. The table has roughly 300,000 clones, 84% seen once. The sample comprised peripheral blood. These receptors all come from a human donor with COVID-19, enrolled during active disease. The donor label of this sample is uncertain.

This rearrangement joins TRBV19 to TRBJ2-4, with D maybe TRBD2 (6 bases). CDR1 is LNHDA and CDR2 is SQIVND in the germline V gene (reference sequence). The CDR3 totals 14 residues. The V and J ends lost 5 bases and 0 bases respectively, with 8 bases between them. Here the CDR3 reads CASSPGVAKNIQYF. The DNA of the CDR3 is TGTGCCAGTAGTCCGGGGGTAGCCAAAAACATTCAGTACTTC. The whole variable domain, filled in from reference TRBV19 and TRBJ2-4, reads DGGITQSPKYLFRKEGQNVTLSCEQNLNHDAMYWYRQDPGQGLRLIYYSQIVNDFQKGDIAEGYSVSREKKESFPLTVTSAQKNPTAFYLCASSPGVAKNIQYFGAGTRLSVL.

The chain joins TRBV5-1 to TRBJ2-3, with 7 bases lining up with TRBD2. V lost 5 bases, J lost 2 bases, and 11 bases stayed unmatched. The CDR3 loop spans 16 amino acids. In germline, CDR1 is SGHRS, CDR2 YFSETQ. The CDR3 DNA sequence: TGCGCCAGCAGGGGGGAGGGCAGAGCCTACACAGATACGCAGTATTTT. Its translation is CASRGEGRAYTDTQYF. Drawing the rest from reference TRBV5-1 and TRBJ2-3, the complete variable domain is KAGVTQTPRYLIKTRGQQVTLSCSPISGHRSVSWYQQTPGQGLQFLFEYFSETQRNKGNFPGRFSGRQFSNSRSEMNVSTLELGDSALYLCASRGEGRAYTDTQYFGPGTRLTVL.

This clone appeared once. This chain joins TRBV3-1 (or the pseudogene TRBV3-2) and TRBJ1-5; 9 bases map to TRBD1. CDR3 length: 17 amino acids. Per the germline V gene, CDR1 is LGHDT and CDR2 is YNNKEL (reference sequence). V shed 3 bases and J 7 bases; nucleotides not matched to a gene: 13. The chain's CDR3 is CASSHGQGRVGGQPQHF. CDR3 coding DNA: TGTGCCAGCAGCCACGGACAGGGGAGGGTAGGAGGCCAGCCCCAGCATTTT.

The genes are TRBV7-9 and TRBJ2-1; 10 bases align to TRBD2. The CDR3 is 15 amino acids. J lost 6 bases, V lost 5 bases, and 7 bases had no gene match. From germline, CDR1 is SEHNR and CDR2 FQNEAQ (reference sequence). The CDR3 nucleotides are TGTGCCAGCAGCATGGCGCTAGCGGGAGCCAATGAGCAGTTCTTC. This sequence encodes CASSMALAGANEQFF.

The rearrangement uses TRBV19 and TRBJ2-7, with TRBD1 matching over 8 bases. Trimming removed 4 bases from V and 3 bases from J; junction bases left unmatched: 5. Germline V CDR1 and CDR2: LNHDA, SQIVND (reference sequence). The CDR3 consists of 14 residues. The DNA of the CDR3 is TGTGCCAGTAGTAACGGACAGGGTAACTACGAGCAGTACTTC. This sequence encodes CASSNGQGNYEQYF. Full variable domain (rest looked up from reference TRBV19 and TRBJ2-7): DGGITQSPKYLFRKEGQNVTLSCEQNLNHDAMYWYRQDPGQGLRLIYYSQIVNDFQKGDIAEGYSVSREKKESFPLTVTSAQKNPTAFYLCASSNGQGNYEQYFGPGTRLTVT.

The gene calls are TRBV6-2 or TRBV6-3 and TRBJ2-7; 9 bases agree with TRBD2. CDR1 MNHEY and CDR2 SVGEGT come from the germline V gene. CDR3 size: 15 residues. Germline trimming cut 2 bases from V and 4 bases from J; bases unmatched to any gene: 6. As DNA, the CDR3 is TGTGCCAGCAGTTACGGACTAGCGAGGACTTACGAGCAGTACTTC. Translated, it gives CASSYGLARTYEQYF.

The V gene is TRBV6-2 or TRBV6-3, the J gene TRBJ2-2; 10 bases map to TRBD2. This CDR3 is built from 18 residues. Germline lookup yields CDR1 MNHEY and CDR2 SVGEGT. V was pared by 1 base and J by 7 bases, with 12 bases of the junction left unmatched. The chain's CDR3 is CASSYFPPSGSRVGELFF. The CDR3 nucleotides are TGTGCCAGCAGTTACTTCCCCCCTAGCGGGAGTCGGGTCGGGGAGCTGTTTTTT.

This clone was found a few times. V is TRBV28 and J is TRBJ1-1; maybe TRBD1 (5 bases). CDR3 length equals 15 residues. Germline V lookup: CDR1 MDHEN, CDR2 SYDVKM. V lost 4 bases to trimming and J lost 1 base, with 13 bases between them. The CDR3 coding sequence is TGTGCCAGCAGTTCCCCAGCTGGGGCGAACACTGAAGCTTTCTTT. This sequence encodes CASSSPAGANTEAFF.

V is TRBV9 and J is TRBJ2-5; 9 bases match TRBD2. This CDR3 has 16 amino acids. The junction had 8 bases not matched to a gene; V was cut back by 3 bases and J by 2 bases. The germline V gene encodes CDR1 SGDLS and CDR2 YYNGEE. In DNA form, the CDR3 reads TGTGCCAGCAGCGCCTACAGGGCGGGAGGGCAAGAGACCCAGTACTTC. Its translation is CASSAYRAGGQETQYF.

The chain links TRBV9 to TRBJ2-7; possible D gene TRBD2, 6 bases. CDR3 length equals 13 residues. Trimming stripped 4 bases from V and 3 bases from J, with 11 bases between. In germline, CDR1 is SGDLS, CDR2 YYNGEE. CDR3 sequence (DNA): TGTGCCAGCAGCACCGGAGGGTACTACGAGCAGTACTTC. This gives the protein CASSTGGYYEQYF.

This clone was observed at least ten times. The J gene is TRBJ2-2, the V gene TRBV28; no clear D gene. Germline CDR1 is MDHEN and CDR2 is SYDVKM. This CDR3 comprises 19 residues. The V end was cut by 2 bases, the J end by 0 bases, with 19 bases between. The CDR3 nucleotides read TGTGCCAGCAGTTTACCTCAACTCTGGGCGACACCGAACACCGGGGAGCTGTTTTTT. This gives the protein CASSLPQLWATPNTGELFF.

This clone came up a few times. The rearrangement links TRBV11-3 to TRBJ2-1, with 9 bases aligning to TRBD2. CDR3 size: 13 residues. The V gene end was trimmed by 5 bases and the J gene end by 7 bases; junction bases not matched to a gene: 3. Germline assignment: CDR1 SGHNT and CDR2 YENEEA. For the CDR3, the DNA is TGTGCCAGCAGCCTTAGCGGGAGTAATGAGCAGTTCTTC. Its protein product is CASSLSGSNEQFF.

This clone was counted between two and nine times. V gene TRBV5-1 combines with J gene TRBJ2-3, with unresolved D. The germline V gene encodes CDR1 SGHRS and CDR2 YFSETQ. Deletions cut 1 base from V and 2 bases from J, with 8 bases between. The CDR3 has 14 residues. The CDR3 region is CASSLLQNTDTQYF. The CDR3 DNA follows: TGCGCCAGCAGCTTGCTACAGAACACAGATACGCAGTATTTT.

The chain has TRBV20-1 and TRBJ2-7; D is ambiguous. Trimming pared 4 bases from V and 5 bases from J, leaving 9 bases between. Germline loops: CDR1 DFQATT, CDR2 SNEGSKA (reference sequence). CDR3 length equals 11 residues. The CDR3: CSAKRSHEQYF. The CDR3, as DNA: TGCAGTGCTAAAAGGAGCCACGAGCAGTACTTC.

The rearrangement joins TRBV7-2 to TRBJ1-1; 9 bases match TRBD1. J gave up 5 bases and V 5 bases, and 6 bases lay outside the gene matches. The CDR3 totals 14 residues. Germline values: CDR1 SGHTA, CDR2 FQGNSA. The CDR3 region is CASSADRGVTEAFF. The DNA for the CDR3 is TGTGCCAGCAGCGCGGACAGGGGTGTGACTGAAGCTTTCTTT.

The rearrangement joins TRBV6-5 to TRBJ2-1; TRBD2 matches 10 bases. The V gene's germline CDR1 is MNHEY and CDR2 SVGAGI. V was pared by 0 bases and J by 11 bases, with 7 bases of the junction left unmatched. The CDR3 sequence is 15 residues long. CDR3 sequence reads: CASSYSILAGYKQFF. Written as DNA, the CDR3 is TGTGCCAGCAGTTACTCGATACTAGCGGGATACAAGCAGTTCTTC.

The chain carries TRBV19 and TRBJ2-1; 16 bases map to TRBD2. The CDR3 spans 14 residues. Germline values: CDR1 LNHDA, CDR2 SQIVND (reference sequence). V was pared by 4 bases and J by 15 bases, with 6 bases of the junction left unmatched. The chain's CDR3 is CASSTGTSGRVWFF. In DNA form, the CDR3 reads TGTGCCAGTAGTACCGGGACTAGCGGGAGGGTCTGGTTCTTC.

This clone was observed a single time. This chain joins TRBV2 and TRBJ2-7; 9 nucleotides line up with TRBD1. There are 13 residues in the CDR3. CDR1 is SNHLY, CDR2 FYNNEI, per germline. J lost 3 bases, V lost 8 bases, and 5 bases had no gene match. CDR3 amino acids: CASSGTGIYEQYF. The CDR3 DNA reads TGTGCCAGCTCCGGGACAGGGATCTACGAGCAGTACTTC.

This chain connects TRBV29-1 to TRBJ1-1, with D tentatively TRBD1 (5 bases). CDR1 SQVTM and CDR2 ANQGSEA come from the germline V gene. The CDR3 totals 13 residues. Trimming removed 1 base at V and 7 bases at J, with 13 bases between. CDR3 residues: CSVEGDRRNEAFF. The CDR3 region has the DNA TGCAGCGTTGAAGGCGACAGACGCAATGAAGCTTTCTTT.

This clone was detected once. The genes are TRBV7-9 and TRBJ2-1, with 7 bases aligning to TRBD2. V trimming: 3 bases; J trimming: 6 bases; junction bases outside the gene matches: 5. The length of the CDR3 is 14 residues. Germline V lookup: CDR1 SEHNR, CDR2 FQNEAQ (reference sequence). The CDR3 sequence is CASSLLTSSNEQFF. The CDR3 nucleotides are TGTGCCAGCAGCTTGTTGACTAGCAGCAATGAGCAGTTCTTC.

Turning to this clone: The same CDR3 also results from other DNA sequences found in this sample. Here the CDR3 reads CASSSGQGDQPQHF. Written as DNA, the CDR3 is TGCGCCAGCAGCTCGGGACAGGGAGATCAGCCCCAGCATTTT. This rearrangement joins TRBV5-1 to TRBJ1-5; 9 bases agree with TRBD1. Germline V CDR1 and CDR2: SGHRS, YFSETQ. There are 14 residues in the CDR3. V dropped 3 bases and J dropped 5; count of bases not matched to a gene: 3.

The chain recombines TRBV19 with TRBJ2-1; TRBD2 matches at 15 bases. The germline V gene encodes CDR1 LNHDA and CDR2 SQIVND (reference sequence). The length of the CDR3 is 16 residues. V was clipped by 3 bases and J by 7 bases; unmatched bases: 4. The CDR3, as DNA: TGTGCCAGTAGTATCGGACTAGCGGGAGGGGGGAATGAGCAGTTCTTC. It yields the protein CASSIGLAGGGNEQFF.

The chain links TRBV27 to TRBJ2-3; a possible D gene is TRBD1 (6 bases). Trimming stripped 6 bases from V and 1 base from J, with 14 bases between. This CDR3 is built from 15 residues. Germline V CDR1 and CDR2: MNHEY, SMNVEV (reference sequence). As DNA, the CDR3 is TGTGCCAGCAGCCGCTTCCCAGGGGGCACAGATACGCAGTATTTT. This codes for CASSRFPGGTDTQYF.

A few counts support this clone. The rearrangement links TRBV4-3 to TRBJ1-2; 7 nucleotides line up with TRBD1. Germline V gene sequence: CDR1 LGHNA, CDR2 YSLEER. There are 17 residues in the CDR3. The junction had 11 bases not matched to a gene; V was cut back by 0 bases and J by 4 bases. CDR3 region: CASSQDRLGGVGYGYTF. The CDR3 coding sequence is TGCGCCAGCAGCCAAGATCGCCTAGGGGGCGTCGGCTATGGCTACACCTTC.

The V call is TRBV19, the J call TRBJ1-1; 7 bases match TRBD1. The CDR3 runs 14 residues. Trimming at V came to 4 bases and at J to 0 bases, leaving 2 bases not matched to a gene. Germline CDR1 is LNHDA and CDR2 is SQIVND (reference sequence). The CDR3 nucleotides read TGTGCCAGTAGTAGCGACAGGGTGAACACTGAAGCTTTCTTT. Amino acids: CASSSDRVNTEAFF. The full variable domain, its missing parts supplied by reference TRBV19 and TRBJ1-1, is DGGITQSPKYLFRKEGQNVTLSCEQNLNHDAMYWYRQDPGQGLRLIYYSQIVNDFQKGDIAEGYSVSREKKESFPLTVTSAQKNPTAFYLCASSSDRVNTEAFFGQGTRLTVV.

The CDR3 bases are TGTGCCAGCAGCCAAGGGGGCGGGCAGTACTTC. Its translation: CASSQGGGQYF. This sequence joins TRBV3-1 (or the pseudogene TRBV3-2) and TRBJ2-7; maybe TRBD1 (5 bases). Trimming left V 1 base short and J 9 bases short, with 7 bases between. This CDR3 spans 11 amino acids. Germline loops: CDR1 LGHDT, CDR2 YNNKEL (reference sequence).

This clone has a handful of counts. J is TRBJ2-6 and V is TRBV7-2, with 7 bases fitting TRBD1. Germline V gives CDR1 SGHTA, CDR2 FQGNSA. The V gene end was trimmed by 5 bases and the J gene end by 2 bases; junction bases not matched to a gene: 12. The CDR3 covers 18 residues. The CDR3 nucleotides are TGTGCCAGCAGCCCCAGGGGACAGCTAGGTACTGGGGCCAACGTCCTGACTTTC. It specifies CASSPRGQLGTGANVLTF.

This clone was observed at least ten times. The chain joins TRBV29-1 to TRBJ2-7; D gene ambiguous. This CDR3 is 13 amino acids long. CDR1 SQVTM and CDR2 ANQGSEA come from the germline V gene. The V end was cut by 7 bases, the J end by 4 bases, with 17 bases between. The CDR3: CSAAARDTYEQYF. CDR3 DNA sequence: TGCAGCGCCGCAGCGCGCGATACTTACGAGCAGTACTTC.

The J gene is TRBJ2-2, the V gene TRBV30; 14 nucleotides match TRBD2. The CDR3 sequence is 18 residues long. With 1 base clipped from V and 3 bases from J, the junction kept 7 bases outside the gene matches. CDR1 and CDR2 (germline): GTSNPN, SVGIG (reference sequence). In DNA, the CDR3 is TGTGCCTGGAGTGCGGGACTAGCGGGAGCGTGGGACACCGGGGAGCTGTTTTTT. Translation: CAWSAGLAGAWDTGELFF.

The genes are TRBV29-1 and TRBJ2-1; TRBD2 matches at 11 bases. With V trimmed by 1 base and J by 4 bases, 12 bases remained unmatched. CDR1 is SQVTM, CDR2 ANQGSEA, per germline. The CDR3 consists of 18 residues. The CDR3 region is CSVEVLAGAVYKYNEQFF. CDR3 nucleotide sequence: TGCAGCGTTGAAGTACTAGCGGGAGCCGTCTATAAATACAATGAGCAGTTCTTC.